One and the same sample provided the 30 T cell receptor beta chains below, sequenced in a study of blood T cells in healthy people across ages. A second PCR of 7 to 11 cycles used a sample-barcoded 5' primer and a J-beta primer mix. Each CDR3 protein gets one entry after TCRdb re-called the 5' RACE reads with MiXCR. Of 1,300,000 or so distinct CDR3 sequences in the sample, around 59% are singletons; the top ten hold approximately 7%. Sequencing was done on a sample of blood. The receptors here all came from a young man in good health.

This chain joins TRBV7-9 and TRBJ2-5; D is undetermined. The DNA end is a closer match to TRBJ2-7, so the J assignment may be wrong. Germline CDR1 SEHNR, CDR2 FQNEAQ (reference sequence). The CDR3 runs to 12 residues. CDR3 DNA sequence: TGTGCCAGCAGCTTAGAACCTGACGAGCAGTACTTC. It yields the protein CASSLEPDEQYF.

Note on this clonotype: At one boundary the junction diverges from the germline segment, which might be a read error. The chain combines TRBV5-6 with TRBJ2-7; TRBD1 matches at 9 bases. Germline V gene data show CDR1 as SGHDT and CDR2 as YYEEEE. The CDR3 is 14 amino acids. The CDR3: CAGSATGGTYEQYF. Written as DNA, the CDR3 is TGTGCCGGCAGCGCCACAGGGGGCACCTACGAGCAGTACTTC. The variable domain in full, completed from reference TRBV5-6 and TRBJ2-7, reads DAGVTQSPTHLIKTRGQQVTLRCSPKSGHDTVSWYQQALGQGPQFIFQYYEEEERQRGNFPDRFSGHQFPNYSSELNVNALLLGDSALYLCAGSATGGTYEQYFGPGTRLTVT.

The chain links TRBV6-2 or TRBV6-3 to TRBJ2-7; 7 positions match TRBD2. V gave up 2 bases and J gave up 3 bases; unmatched junction bases: 4. Germline V gene lookup returns CDR1 MNHEY and CDR2 SVGEGT. The CDR3 length is 14 residues. The CDR3 loop is CASSYGGEGYEQYF. CDR3 bases: TGTGCCAGCAGTTACGGAGGGGAGGGCTACGAGCAGTACTTC.

The chain has TRBV7-2 and TRBJ1-1; the D is unclear. Trimming shortened V by 1 base and J by 6 bases, and 12 bases separated the two germline ends. The CDR3 totals 14 residues. Germline CDR1 and CDR2: SGHTA and FQGNSA. In DNA, the CDR3 is TGTGCCAGCAGCTTAGTCGAGGGCGGGGCTGAAGCTTTCTTT. Its translation is CASSLVEGGAEAFF.

The chain links TRBV3-1 to TRBJ2-7, with D perhaps TRBD2 (6 bases). The germline V gene has CDR1 LGHDT and CDR2 YNNKEL (reference sequence). The CDR3 spans 17 residues. Trimming pared 5 bases from V and 2 bases from J, leaving 22 bases between. The CDR3, as DNA: TGTGCCAGCAGCACAGTAGTTGGGACTGGAAGAACCTACGAGCAGTACTTC. Encoded protein: CASSTVVGTGRTYEQYF.

The V and J genes are TRBV6-6 and TRBJ2-3; no clear D. Germline V gene lookup returns CDR1 MNHNY and CDR2 SVGAGI (reference sequence). The CDR3 has 14 residues. The V gene lost 2 bases and the J gene lost 6 bases, with 12 bases spanning the gap. The CDR3: CASSYGPAADTQYF. CDR3 coding DNA: TGTGCCAGCAGTTACGGCCCGGCGGCGGATACGCAGTATTTT.

Remarks on this clonotype: A much larger clone differs from this one at a single base, so this may be a read error. V and J are TRBV20-1 and TRBJ1-2; 7 bases agree with TRBD1. V shed 3 bases, J shed 2 bases, and the junction held 15 bases outside the gene matches. Germline CDR1 and CDR2: DFQATT and SNEGSKA (reference sequence). The CDR3 covers 17 residues. CDR3 region: CSASLKGAVERNYGYTF. The CDR3 DNA reads as TGCAGTGCTAGTCTGAAGGGGGCAGTCGAGAGAAACTATGGCTACACCTTC.

The V call is TRBV3-1, the J call TRBJ1-1; D unclear. CDR1 and CDR2 from the germline V gene are LGHDT and YNNKEL (reference sequence). The CDR3 has 14 residues. V gave up 5 bases and J gave up 4 bases, with 14 bases separating them. As DNA, the CDR3 is TGTGCCAGCAGCTCGGAGAACAGACGCACTGAAGCTTTCTTT. Translation gives CASSSENRRTEAFF. The full variable domain, its missing parts supplied by reference TRBV3-1 and TRBJ1-1, is DTAVSQTPKYLVTQMGNDKSIKCEQNLGHDTMYWYKQDSKKFLKIMFSYNNKELIINETVPNRFSPKSPDKAHLNLHINSLELGDSAVYFCASSSENRRTEAFFGQGTRLTVV.

The chain combines TRBV15 with TRBJ2-7, with D maybe TRBD2 (6 bases). The J call may not be correct, given that the DNA end is closer to TRBJ2-5. The CDR3 sequence is 13 residues long. Germline V gives CDR1 LNHNV, CDR2 YYDKDF (reference sequence). This CDR3 is CATRKPGGETQYF. The CDR3 DNA sequence: TGTGCCACCCGCAAGCCAGGAGGGGAGACCCAGTACTTC.

This clonotype has a handful of counts. The chain has TRBV4-1 and TRBJ1-2; D ambiguous. Deletions cut 0 bases from V and 2 bases from J, with 13 bases between. The length of the CDR3 is 16 residues. The V gene's germline CDR1 is MGHRA and CDR2 YSYEKL. DNA for the CDR3: TGCGCCAGCAGCCAAGACCCATCAGCAACCAACTATGGCTACACCTTC. Translating gives CASSQDPSATNYGYTF.

This clonotype was counted between two and nine times. This sequence joins TRBV2 and TRBJ2-5, with a possible D match to TRBD1 (6 bases). This CDR3 comprises 15 residues. V gave up 4 bases and J gave up 4 bases, with 16 bases separating them. CDR1 SNHLY and CDR2 FYNNEI come from the germline V gene. In DNA, the CDR3 is TGTGCCAGCAGTGTTGTGGGGGCGGTGGGAGAGACCCAGTACTTC. Translated, it gives CASSVVGAVGETQYF.

In its sample, this clonotype was seen a few times. The V and J genes are TRBV5-5 and TRBJ1-2; no definite D call. Germline values: CDR1 SGHKS, CDR2 YYEKEE (reference sequence). The CDR3 length is 13 residues. V lost 3 bases to trimming and J lost 7 bases, with 13 bases between them. CDR3 sequence (DNA): TGTGCCAGCAGCTCAACACAAACTGGTGGCTACACCTTC. Protein product: CASSSTQTGGYTF. Based on the CDR3 plus reference TRBV5-5 and TRBJ1-2, the full variable domain is DAGVTQSPTHLIKTRGQQVTLRCSPISGHKSVSWYQQVLGQGPQFIFQYYEKEERGRGNFPDRFSARQFPNYSSELNVNALLLGDSALYLCASSSTQTGGYTFGSGTRLTVV.

The chain links TRBV5-1 to TRBJ1-1; no reliable D call. The germline gives CDR1 SGHRS, CDR2 YFSETQ. This CDR3 contains 12 residues. V was shortened by 5 bases and J by 6 bases, with 11 bases between the two germline ends. The CDR3 loop is CASRIGDSEAFF. In DNA form, the CDR3 reads TGCGCCAGCAGGATCGGGGATTCTGAAGCTTTCTTT.

This chain uses TRBV3-1 with TRBJ2-7; TRBD2 matches at 9 bases. In germline, CDR1 is LGHDT, CDR2 YNNKEL (reference sequence). V gave up 3 bases and J gave up 7 bases; unmatched junction bases: 13. The CDR3 spans 16 residues. As DNA, the CDR3 is TGTGCCAGCAGCCAGACCGATCTAGCGGGGCTTGGGGAGCAGTACTTC. Amino acids: CASSQTDLAGLGEQYF.

This clonotype was recorded a few times. This chain connects TRBV5-1 to TRBJ2-7; 8 positions agree with TRBD1. The CDR3 loop spans 15 amino acids. Looked up from germline, CDR1 is SGHRS and CDR2 is YFSETQ. Trimming removed 5 bases from V and 3 bases from J; junction bases left unmatched: 10. In DNA, the CDR3 is TGCGCCAGCAGTAAGGGGACAGGCGTTTACTACGAGCAGTACTTC. Translation: CASSKGTGVYYEQYF.

The V call is TRBV5-1, the J call TRBJ1-2; 7 bases fit TRBD1. Germline CDR1 is SGHRS and CDR2 is YFSETQ. V shed 2 bases and J 4 bases; nucleotides not matched to a gene: 8. The length of the CDR3 is 15 residues. CDR3 nucleotide sequence: TGCGCCAGCAGCTTTGGGACAGCAATATCCTATGGCTACACCTTC. This translates into CASSFGTAISYGYTF.

This clonotype has only one observation. This chain connects TRBV20-1 to TRBJ2-1, with D maybe TRBD2 (6 bases). Germline values: CDR1 DFQATT, CDR2 SNEGSKA (reference sequence). The V end lost 0 bases, the J end lost 8 bases, and 20 bases lay between the germline ends. This CDR3 is 16 amino acids long. DNA for the CDR3: TGCAGTGCTAGAGATCCCGGGCCTAGGAGGGACGATGAGCAGTTCTTC. Protein product: CSARDPGPRRDDEQFF.

This clonotype has ten or more counts. Just one base apart from a much larger clone, this may be a read error. The rearrangement links TRBV20-1 to TRBJ2-7; TRBD2 aligns across 8 bases. This CDR3 contains 13 residues. J gave up 7 bases and V 6 bases, and 11 bases lay outside the gene matches. Germline V gene lookup returns CDR1 DFQATT and CDR2 SNEGSKA (reference sequence). CDR3 in amino acids: CSANRLAGGEQYF. The CDR3 DNA is TGCAGTGCCAATAGGTTGGCGGGGGGAGAGCAGTACTTC.

J is TRBJ1-1 and V is TRBV20-1, with D possibly matching TRBD1 (6 bases). This CDR3 comprises 11 residues. The germline V gene has CDR1 DFQATT and CDR2 SNEGSKA (reference sequence). Trimming took off 5 bases at V and 13 bases at J, with 17 bases between the two ends. CDR3 in amino acids: CSAGGQAVDFF. The CDR3 DNA is TGCAGTGCTGGGGGGCAGGCTGTAGATTTCTTT.

The chain is built from TRBV15 and TRBJ1-1, with no clear D. V was cut by 4 bases and J by 9 bases, with 12 bases left in between. The germline V gene encodes CDR1 LNHNV and CDR2 YYDKDF (reference sequence). The CDR3 contains 12 residues. The DNA of the CDR3 is TGTGCCACCAGCAAAATGGAGAGGAAAGCTTTCTTT. This sequence encodes CATSKMERKAFF.

CDR3 region: CASSSAGQSSGYTF. The CDR3 DNA reads TGCGCCAGCAGCTCAGCGGGACAAAGCAGCGGCTACACCTTC. This chain uses TRBV4-1 with TRBJ1-2, with D maybe TRBD1 (6 bases). This CDR3 has 14 residues. Per germline, CDR1 MGHRA and CDR2 YSYEKL. Trimming shortened V by 5 bases and J by 8 bases, and 18 bases separated the two germline ends.

The chain combines TRBV9 with TRBJ2-1; 9 bases are a match to TRBD2. The CDR3 has 16 residues. Per germline, CDR1 SGDLS and CDR2 YYNGEE. J lost 6 bases, V lost 3 bases, and 10 bases had no gene match. The CDR3: CASSAALREGSNEQFF. In nucleotides, the CDR3 is TGTGCCAGCAGCGCTGCTCTGCGGGAGGGAAGCAATGAGCAGTTCTTC. The full variable domain, with the rest looked up from reference TRBV9 and TRBJ2-1, is DSGVTQTPKHLITATGQRVTLRCSPRSGDLSVYWYQQSLDQGLQFLIQYYNGEERAKGNILERFSAQQFPDLHSELNLSSLELGDSALYFCASSAALREGSNEQFFGPGTRLTVL.

In regard to this clonotype: The junction and the germline gene differ at one end; a read error may be behind it. This rearrangement joins TRBV11-2 to TRBJ2-1; TRBD2 agrees at 12 bases. The CDR3 totals 16 residues. Germline V CDR1 and CDR2: SGHAT, FQNNGV. The CDR3: CASSLARGLAGNERFF. In DNA, the CDR3 is TGTGCCAGCAGCTTAGCGAGGGGACTAGCGGGCAATGAGCGGTTCTTC.

This clonotype occurred a few times. The rearrangement uses TRBV20-1 and TRBJ1-2; D is undetermined. Trimming stripped 5 bases from V and 2 bases from J, with 18 bases between. The CDR3 has 15 amino acids. The germline CDR1 and CDR2 sequences are DFQATT and SNEGSKA (reference sequence). CDR3 region: CSAPDIYSDNYGYTF. The DNA of the CDR3 is TGCAGTGCTCCAGATATTTACAGTGACAACTATGGCTACACCTTC.

The chain is built from TRBV28 and TRBJ2-7, with D hard to call. The CDR3 consists of 14 residues. The germline V and J ends were trimmed by 3 bases and 6 bases, with 15 bases remaining between them. Germline assignment: CDR1 MDHEN and CDR2 SYDVKM. CDR3 loop: CASSFLGNYGEQYF. The CDR3 DNA is TGTGCCAGCAGTTTCCTTGGAAATTACGGCGAGCAGTACTTC.

The chain has TRBV27 and TRBJ2-1, with 7 bases fitting TRBD2. This CDR3 is built from 16 residues. The ends lost 0 bases at V and 8 bases at J; junction bases unmatched: 10. CDR1 is MNHEY, CDR2 SMNVEV, per germline (reference sequence). CDR3 region: CASSLSRAGDPHEQFF. The DNA for the CDR3 is TGTGCCAGCAGTTTATCGAGGGCGGGAGACCCCCATGAGCAGTTCTTC.

This clonotype is a singleton in its sample. For the CDR3, the DNA is TGTGCCAGCTCACCAGTTGGACAGACGACTAACTATGGCTACACCTTC. Its translation: CASSPVGQTTNYGYTF. The chain employs TRBV18 and TRBJ1-2; maybe TRBD1 (6 bases). Trimming took off 2 bases at V and 0 bases at J, with 13 bases between the two ends. The CDR3 spans 16 residues. Germline V gene lookup returns CDR1 KGHSH and CDR2 LQKENI. The variable domain in full, completed from reference TRBV18 and TRBJ1-2, reads NAGVMQNPRHLVRRRGQEARLRCSPMKGHSHVYWYRQLPEEGLKFMVYLQKENIIDESGMPKERFSAEFPKEGPSILRIQQVVRGDSAAYFCASSPVGQTTNYGYTFGSGTRLTVV.

This clonotype was counted a few times. V and J are TRBV25-1 and TRBJ1-2; TRBD1 matches at 8 bases. CDR1 MGHDK and CDR2 SYGVNS come from the germline V gene. The CDR3 consists of 15 residues. Unmatched junction bases numbered 7, after V lost 2 bases and J lost 5 bases. CDR3: CASSEKGTGLYGYTF. The CDR3 region has the DNA TGTGCCAGCAGTGAAAAAGGGACAGGTCTATATGGCTACACCTTC.

Here the CDR3 DNA reads TGTGCCAGCAGCTTAGGGTCTGGAAGTTTTAAGTTCTTC. Translating gives CASSLGSGSFKFF. The rearrangement links TRBV11-2 to TRBJ2-1, with unresolved D. CDR3 length: 13 amino acids. V was pared by 1 base and J by 14 bases, with 15 bases between. Germline CDR1 SGHAT, CDR2 FQNNGV.

The chain is built from TRBV11-2 and TRBJ1-4; D gene uncertain. This CDR3 is built from 14 residues. Trimming pared 2 bases from V and 11 bases from J, leaving 15 bases between. In germline, CDR1 is SGHAT, CDR2 FQNNGV. The CDR3 spells CASSLISNRCKLFF. The CDR3, as DNA: TGTGCCAGCAGCTTAATCTCAAATCGGTGCAAACTGTTTTTT. Filled out from reference TRBV11-2 and TRBJ1-4, the complete variable domain reads EAGVAQSPRYKIIEKRQSVAFWCNPISGHATLYWYQQILGQGPKLLIQFQNNGVVDDSQLPKDRFSAERLKGVDSTLKIQPAKLEDSAVYLCASSLISNRCKLFFGSGTQLSVL.